This entry is about one T cell receptor beta chain. The data derive from a study of blood T cell repertoires in COVID-19. In the study overall: T cells, B-cell-depleted T cells, or PBMCs supplied cDNA or gDNA.

The protocol was immunoSEQ multiplex PCR, while the TCRdb copy is restricted to in-frame clones and leaves out a portion. The data show 100,000 or so clones, 88% seen once. This CDR3 is built from 14 residues. Trimming cost V 4 bases and J 5 bases; bases outside gene matches: 5. Germline-derived CDR1 and CDR2 are SGHRS and YFSETQ. The sequenced material came from peripheral blood. This clonotype was obtained from a man aged 55 to 69 with acute or convalescent COVID-19. The chain links TRBV5-1 to TRBJ2-1, with 8 bases aligning to TRBD2. The CDR3 reads CASSRSGSDNEQFF. The CDR3 DNA reads TGCGCCAGCAGCAGAAGCGGGAGCGACAATGAGCAGTTCTTC.